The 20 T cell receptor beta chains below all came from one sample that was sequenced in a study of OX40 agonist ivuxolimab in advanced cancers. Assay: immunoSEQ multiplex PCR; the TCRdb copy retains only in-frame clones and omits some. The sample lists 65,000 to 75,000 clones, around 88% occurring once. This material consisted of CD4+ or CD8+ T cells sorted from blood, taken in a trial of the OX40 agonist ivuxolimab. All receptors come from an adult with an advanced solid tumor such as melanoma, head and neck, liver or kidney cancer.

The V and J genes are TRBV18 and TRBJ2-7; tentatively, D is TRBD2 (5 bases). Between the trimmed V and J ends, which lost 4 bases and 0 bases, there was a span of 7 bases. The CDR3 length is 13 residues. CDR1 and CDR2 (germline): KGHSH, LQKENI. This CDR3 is CASSRGRSYEQYF. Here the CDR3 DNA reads TGTGCCAGCTCACGAGGGCGCTCCTACGAGCAGTACTTC.

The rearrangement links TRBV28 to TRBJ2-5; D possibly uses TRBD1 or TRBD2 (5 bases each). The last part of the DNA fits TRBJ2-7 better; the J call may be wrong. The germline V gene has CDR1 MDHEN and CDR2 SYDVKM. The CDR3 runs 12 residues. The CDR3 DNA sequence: TGTGCCAGCAGTTTATGGGGGACCGAGCAGTACTTC. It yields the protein CASSLWGTEQYF.

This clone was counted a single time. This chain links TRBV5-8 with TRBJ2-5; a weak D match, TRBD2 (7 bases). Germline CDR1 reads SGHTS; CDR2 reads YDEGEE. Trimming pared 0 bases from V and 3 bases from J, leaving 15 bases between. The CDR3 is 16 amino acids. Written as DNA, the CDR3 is TGTGCCAGCAGCTTGGGACTGACGGGGGGCGAAGAGACCCAGTACTTC. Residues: CASSLGLTGGEETQYF.

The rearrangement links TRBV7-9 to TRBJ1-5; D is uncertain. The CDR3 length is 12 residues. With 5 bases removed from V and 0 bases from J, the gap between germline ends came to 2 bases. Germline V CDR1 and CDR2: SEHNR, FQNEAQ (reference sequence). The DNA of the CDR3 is TGTGCCAGCAGCAATAGCAATCAGCCCCAGCATTTT. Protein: CASSNSNQPQHF.

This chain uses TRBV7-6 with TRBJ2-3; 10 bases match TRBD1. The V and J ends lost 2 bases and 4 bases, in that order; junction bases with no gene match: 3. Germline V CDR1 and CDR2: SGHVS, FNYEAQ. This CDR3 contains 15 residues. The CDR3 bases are TGTGCCAGCAGCTTACAAGGACAGGGGGCAGATACGCAGTATTTT. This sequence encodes CASSLQGQGADTQYF.

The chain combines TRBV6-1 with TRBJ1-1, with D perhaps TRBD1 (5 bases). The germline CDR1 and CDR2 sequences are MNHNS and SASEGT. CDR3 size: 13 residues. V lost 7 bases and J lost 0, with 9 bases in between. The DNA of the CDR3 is TGTGCCAGCAATCCCAGGGTGAACACTGAAGCTTTCTTT. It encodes CASNPRVNTEAFF.

The CDR3 spells CASSLGQLEETQYF. CDR3 in DNA: TGTGCCAGCAGCTTGGGACAGTTAGAAGAGACCCAGTACTTC. This chain links TRBV11-3 with TRBJ2-5, with 7 bases identical to TRBD1. The CDR3 totals 14 residues. Trimming took 3 bases from V and 3 from J; bases not matched to a gene: 4. Germline lookup yields CDR1 SGHNT and CDR2 YENEEA. Supplemented by reference TRBV11-3 and TRBJ2-5, the full variable domain reads EAGVVQSPRYKIIEKKQPVAFWCNPISGHNTLYWYLQNLGQGPELLIRYENEEAVDDSQLPKDRFSAERLKGVDSTLKIQPAELGDSAVYLCASSLGQLEETQYFGPGTRLLVL.

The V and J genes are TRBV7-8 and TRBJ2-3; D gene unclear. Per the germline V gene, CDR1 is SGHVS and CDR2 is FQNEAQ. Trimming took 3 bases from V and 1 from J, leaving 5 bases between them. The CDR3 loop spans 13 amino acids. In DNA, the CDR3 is TGTGCCAGCAGCTTTACCCGCACAGATACGCAGTATTTT. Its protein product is CASSFTRTDTQYF.

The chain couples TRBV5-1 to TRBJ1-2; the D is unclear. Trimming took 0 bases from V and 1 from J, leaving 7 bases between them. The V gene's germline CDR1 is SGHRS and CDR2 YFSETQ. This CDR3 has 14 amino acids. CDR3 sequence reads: CASSLAPDNYGYTF. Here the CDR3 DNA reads TGCGCCAGCAGCTTGGCGCCAGATAACTATGGCTACACCTTC.

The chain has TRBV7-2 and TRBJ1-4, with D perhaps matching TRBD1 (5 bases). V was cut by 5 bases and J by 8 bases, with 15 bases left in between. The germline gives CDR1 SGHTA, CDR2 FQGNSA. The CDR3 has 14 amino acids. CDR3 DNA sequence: TGTGCCAGCAGCCTTGGGGGGGGAGGAGAAAAACTGTTTTTT. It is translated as CASSLGGGGEKLFF.

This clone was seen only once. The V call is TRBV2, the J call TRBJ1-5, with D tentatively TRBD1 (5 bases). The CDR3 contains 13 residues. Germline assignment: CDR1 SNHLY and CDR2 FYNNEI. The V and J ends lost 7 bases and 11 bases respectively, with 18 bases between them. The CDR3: CASKQGSIAAQHF. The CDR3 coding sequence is TGTGCCAGCAAGCAGGGATCGATCGCAGCCCAGCATTTT.

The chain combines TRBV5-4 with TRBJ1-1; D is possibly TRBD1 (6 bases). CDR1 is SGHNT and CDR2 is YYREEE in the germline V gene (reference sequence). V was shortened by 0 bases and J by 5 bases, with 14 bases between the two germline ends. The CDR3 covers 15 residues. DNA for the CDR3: TGTGCCAGCAGCTTGGCAGGGGCCTTCGATACTGAAGCTTTCTTT. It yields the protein CASSLAGAFDTEAFF.

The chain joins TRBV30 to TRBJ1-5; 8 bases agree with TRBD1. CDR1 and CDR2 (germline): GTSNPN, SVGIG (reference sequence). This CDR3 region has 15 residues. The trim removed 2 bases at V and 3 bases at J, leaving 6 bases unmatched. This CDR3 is CAWSYRDRYNQPQHF. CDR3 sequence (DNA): TGTGCCTGGAGTTACCGGGACAGGTACAATCAGCCCCAGCATTTT.

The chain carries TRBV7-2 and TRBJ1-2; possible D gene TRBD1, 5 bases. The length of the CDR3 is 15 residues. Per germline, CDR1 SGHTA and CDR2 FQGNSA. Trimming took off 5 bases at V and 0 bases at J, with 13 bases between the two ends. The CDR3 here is CASSTQTGANYGYTF. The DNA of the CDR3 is TGTGCCAGCAGCACACAGACGGGGGCTAACTATGGCTACACCTTC.

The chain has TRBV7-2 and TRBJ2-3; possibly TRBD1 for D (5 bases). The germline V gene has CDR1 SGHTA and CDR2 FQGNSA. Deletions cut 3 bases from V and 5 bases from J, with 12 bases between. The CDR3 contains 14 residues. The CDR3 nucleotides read TGTGCCAGCAGCTTTGGGGCCCGCGGAGATACGCAGTATTTT. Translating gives CASSFGARGDTQYF.

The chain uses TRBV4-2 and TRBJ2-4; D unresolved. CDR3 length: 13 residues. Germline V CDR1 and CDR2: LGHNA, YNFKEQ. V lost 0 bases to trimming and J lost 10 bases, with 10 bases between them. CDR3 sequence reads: CASSQDRTPIQYF. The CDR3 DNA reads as TGTGCCAGCAGCCAAGACAGAACTCCAATTCAGTACTTC.

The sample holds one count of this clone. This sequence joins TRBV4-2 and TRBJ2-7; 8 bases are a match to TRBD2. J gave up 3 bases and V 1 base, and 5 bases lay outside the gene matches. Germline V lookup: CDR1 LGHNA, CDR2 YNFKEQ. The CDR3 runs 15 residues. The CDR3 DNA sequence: TGTGCCAGCAGCCAAGGTATAGCGGGGAACTACGAGCAGTACTTC. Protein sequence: CASSQGIAGNYEQYF.

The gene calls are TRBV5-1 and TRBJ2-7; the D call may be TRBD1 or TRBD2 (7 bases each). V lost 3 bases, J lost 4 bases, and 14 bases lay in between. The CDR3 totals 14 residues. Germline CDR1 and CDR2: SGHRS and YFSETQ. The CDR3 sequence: CASSWGGQTYEQYF. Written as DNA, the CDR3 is TGCGCCAGCAGCTGGGGGGGACAGACTTACGAGCAGTACTTC.

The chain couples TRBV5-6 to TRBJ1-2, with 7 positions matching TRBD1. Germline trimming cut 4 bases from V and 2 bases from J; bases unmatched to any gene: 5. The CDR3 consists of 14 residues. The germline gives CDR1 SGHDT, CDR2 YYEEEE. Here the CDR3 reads CASSRPGQNYGYTF. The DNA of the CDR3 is TGTGCCAGCAGCAGACCGGGACAGAACTATGGCTACACCTTC.

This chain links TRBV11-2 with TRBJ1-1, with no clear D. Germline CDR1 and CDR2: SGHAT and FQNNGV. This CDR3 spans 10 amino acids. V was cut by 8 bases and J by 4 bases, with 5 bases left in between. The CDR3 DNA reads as TGTGCCAGCGGGAGCACTGAAGCTTTCTTT. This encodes CASGSTEAFF.